The 15 T cell receptor beta chains in this list originate from one sample, sequenced in a study of shared clonotypes between healthy human individuals. Some clones are missing from TCRdb's copy, which holds only in-frame ones; the method was immunoSEQ multiplex PCR. Among roughly 1,500,000 clones, 95% to 99% were seen once, and the ten largest hold less than 0.55%. The sequencing sample was made of naive CD4+ T cells sorted from blood. The subset: CD45RA+ positively selected. These receptor sequences come from a young man in good health.

This clone was seen once. The V and J genes are TRBV7-3 and TRBJ2-7; D is possibly TRBD1 or TRBD2 (5 bases each). Germline CDR1 and CDR2: SGHTA and FQGTGA. Deletions cut 1 base from V and 2 bases from J, with 9 bases between. CDR3 length: 14 amino acids. CDR3 coding DNA: TGTGCCAGCAGCTTAAGTACGGGGCCCTACGAGCAGTACTTC. Protein product: CASSLSTGPYEQYF.

The rearrangement uses TRBV9 and TRBJ1-3; D gene unclear. CDR3 length: 16 amino acids. With 6 bases removed from V and 5 bases from J, the gap between germline ends came to 21 bases. Germline assignment: CDR1 SGDLS and CDR2 YYNGEE. In DNA, the CDR3 is TGTGCCAGCACCAAGCTTTCGAGCCTCCACCGAAACACCATATATTTT. Amino acid sequence: CASTKLSSLHRNTIYF.

This chain joins TRBV28 and TRBJ2-1; 9 nucleotides align to TRBD2. This CDR3 is 15 amino acids long. Germline V lookup: CDR1 MDHEN, CDR2 SYDVKM. The junction had 11 bases not matched to a gene; V was cut back by 7 bases and J by 7 bases. The CDR3 nucleotides are TGTGCCAGCAAAGAAGCGGGAGGACCTACTAATGAGCAGTTCTTC. Encoded protein: CASKEAGGPTNEQFF.

The chain is built from TRBV7-2 and TRBJ1-1, with D hard to call. With 4 bases removed from V and 0 bases from J, the gap between germline ends came to 15 bases. Germline CDR1 and CDR2: SGHTA and FQGNSA. The CDR3 totals 16 residues. As DNA, the CDR3 is TGTACCAGCAGCTACTCAGGAGGCCTCATGAACACTGAAGCTTTCTTT. Translation gives CTSSYSGGLMNTEAFF.

The chain links TRBV10-3 to TRBJ1-2; D not certain. Deletions cut 3 bases from V and 5 bases from J, with 10 bases between. The CDR3 extends over 13 amino acids. Germline V gene data show CDR1 as ENHRY and CDR2 as SYGVKD. The DNA for the CDR3 is TGTGCCATCAGTGACCCGACCTATTATGGCTACACCTTC. This gives the protein CAISDPTYYGYTF.

As for this clone: Other DNA sequences in the sample encode the same CDR3. This chain uses TRBV5-6 with TRBJ2-7; no clear D gene. Germline V gene data show CDR1 as SGHDT and CDR2 as YYEEEE. V shed 0 bases and J shed 6 bases, with 7 bases lying between them. The length of the CDR3 is 12 residues. CDR3 in DNA: TGTGCCAGCAGCTTGGCCCTGGGCGAGCAGTACTTC. Amino acids: CASSLALGEQYF. The complete variable domain, with remaining parts taken from reference TRBV5-6 and TRBJ2-7, reads DAGVTQSPTHLIKTRGQQVTLRCSPKSGHDTVSWYQQALGQGPQFIFQYYEEEERQRGNFPDRFSGHQFPNYSSELNVNALLLGDSALYLCASSLALGEQYFGPGTRLTVT.

The CDR3 sequence is CASSLRLAGSRDEQFF. The CDR3 DNA reads TGTGCCAGCAGCTTACGACTAGCGGGGAGTAGAGATGAGCAGTTCTTC. The chain employs TRBV7-7 and TRBJ2-1; 11 bases map to TRBD2. This CDR3 spans 16 amino acids. CDR1 and CDR2 from the germline V gene are SSHAT and FNYEAQ (reference sequence). V lost 2 bases, J lost 8 bases, and 8 bases stayed unmatched.

The chain links TRBV5-6 to TRBJ2-1; either TRBD1 or TRBD2 may supply D (5 bases each). The V gene lost 2 bases and the J gene lost 1 base, with 13 bases spanning the gap. This CDR3 comprises 16 residues. The germline V gene has CDR1 SGHDT and CDR2 YYEEEE. The CDR3 sequence: CASSLLLGVSYNEQFF. DNA of the CDR3: TGTGCCAGCAGCTTATTGTTGGGGGTTTCCTACAATGAGCAGTTCTTC. The full variable domain, rest sourced from reference TRBV5-6 and TRBJ2-1, is DAGVTQSPTHLIKTRGQQVTLRCSPKSGHDTVSWYQQALGQGPQFIFQYYEEEERQRGNFPDRFSGHQFPNYSSELNVNALLLGDSALYLCASSLLLGVSYNEQFFGPGTRLTVL.

This clone was counted a single time. The chain couples TRBV12-5 to TRBJ2-1, with TRBD2 identical over 10 bases. The V gene end was trimmed by 7 bases and the J gene end by 8 bases; junction bases not matched to a gene: 14. The germline V gene has CDR1 LGHNT and CDR2 FRNRAP. There are 16 residues in the CDR3. The CDR3 DNA sequence: TGTGCTAGTGCCCAAAGGACTAGCGGCCTTGTCTATGAGCAGTTCTTC. It specifies CASAQRTSGLVYEQFF.

For this clone: This sample includes further DNA sequences coding for the same CDR3. The chain has TRBV28 and TRBJ2-7; 7 nucleotides align to TRBD1. Germline V CDR1 and CDR2: MDHEN, SYDVKM. With V trimmed by 3 bases and J by 2 bases, 7 bases remained unmatched. The CDR3 covers 15 residues. The CDR3: CASSFRQGGTYEQYF. DNA of the CDR3: TGTGCCAGCAGTTTTAGACAGGGTGGGACCTACGAGCAGTACTTC.

The gene calls are TRBV7-9 and TRBJ1-1, with TRBD1 as a possible D gene (5 bases). Trimming cost V 2 bases and J 3 bases, with 13 bases left between them. The CDR3 has 15 residues. Germline assignment: CDR1 SEHNR and CDR2 FQNEAQ (reference sequence). This CDR3 is CASSLIKGFDTEAFF. For the CDR3, the DNA is TGTGCCAGCAGCTTAATTAAGGGGTTCGACACTGAAGCTTTCTTT.

This sequence joins TRBV5-1 and TRBJ2-5; no clear D gene. The V end lost 1 base, the J end lost 3 bases, and 13 bases lay between the germline ends. CDR3 size: 15 residues. The germline V gene has CDR1 SGHRS and CDR2 YFSETQ. As DNA, the CDR3 is TGCGCCAGCAGCTTGTTGGGTGGGGATGAAGAGACCCAGTACTTC. This codes for CASSLLGGDEETQYF.

The J gene is TRBJ2-1, the V gene TRBV25-1; 8 bases align to TRBD2. V was clipped by 6 bases and J by 7 bases; unmatched bases: 8. The CDR3 runs 14 residues. The germline CDR1 and CDR2 sequences are MGHDK and SYGVNS. Here the CDR3 DNA reads TGTGCCAGCAGCCGGGAGGGAAAAAGGAATGAGCAGTTCTTC. Translation gives CASSREGKRNEQFF.

About this clone: Other nucleotide sequences from this sample produce the same CDR3. CDR3 bases: TGCGCCAGCAGGGGGACTTCGAACACCGGGGAGCTGTTTTTT. Its translation is CASRGTSNTGELFF. The chain combines TRBV5-1 with TRBJ2-2; a possible D gene is TRBD2 (6 bases). The V and J ends lost 5 bases and 0 bases respectively, with 8 bases between them. Germline V gene sequence: CDR1 SGHRS, CDR2 YFSETQ. The CDR3 is made up of 14 amino acids.

About this clone itself: Other DNA sequences within the sample encode an identical CDR3. The chain links TRBV10-3 to TRBJ2-7, with TRBD1 identical over 8 bases. The V and J ends lost 9 bases and 0 bases, in that order; junction bases with no gene match: 1. In germline, CDR1 is ENHRY, CDR2 SYGVKD. The CDR3 totals 12 residues. The DNA of the CDR3 is TGTGCCATTGGACAGGGCTCCTACGAGCAGTACTTC. Translated: CAIGQGSYEQYF.